These 15 T cell receptor beta chains came from one sample sequenced in a study of sequential checkpoint blockade in melanoma (dated by TCRdb to between 2018 and 2021). This sample's treatment or condition label indicates: randomized to nivolumab then ipilimumab (arm A) or the reverse (arm B). Receptors were amplified or captured by the immunoSEQ multiplex PCR assay. As stored in TCRdb, this immuneACCESS dataset retains in-frame rearrangements with V and J assigned. A fraction of the clones does not appear; measured against another copy, unresolved V genes explain less than half of the discrepancy, and the remainder lacks a known reason. The sample includes fewer than 35,000 clones, with 86% observed a single time. The ten top clones hold 22% of the sample. Sequences were derived from CD8+ T cells sorted from blood (inferred from file names), sampled from a patient given nivolumab and ipilimumab in sequence. The receptors shown here come from a human donor with melanoma.

This chain joins TRBV6-5 and TRBJ2-5; 7 bases line up with TRBD2. The ends lost 1 base at V and 5 bases at J; junction bases unmatched: 7. This CDR3 contains 15 residues. CDR1 and CDR2 from the germline V gene are MNHEY and SVGAGI. CDR3 sequence: CASSYFGGSGETQYF. The CDR3 coding sequence is TGTGCCAGCAGTTACTTCGGGGGGAGCGGTGAGACCCAGTACTTC.

V is TRBV6-1 and J is TRBJ2-2; D may be TRBD2 (5 bases). With 4 bases removed from V and 6 bases from J, the gap between germline ends came to 18 bases. The CDR3 spans 16 residues. CDR1 and CDR2 from the germline V gene are MNHNS and SASEGT. The CDR3 protein is CASSAPGNRQAGELFF. Written as DNA, the CDR3 is TGTGCCAGCAGTGCCCCCGGGAACCGCCAGGCCGGGGAGCTGTTTTTT.

The chain has TRBV5-1 and TRBJ1-5, with TRBD1 matching over 9 bases. There are 14 residues in the CDR3. With V trimmed by 0 bases and J by 5 bases, 0 bases remained unmatched. CDR1 and CDR2 from the germline V gene are SGHRS and YFSETQ. As DNA, the CDR3 is TGCGCCAGCAGCTTGGGACAGGGGGATCAGCCCCAGCATTTT. It encodes CASSLGQGDQPQHF.

The chain uses TRBV9 and TRBJ1-5, with 7 bases that match TRBD1. Germline-derived CDR1 and CDR2 are SGDLS and YYNGEE. After removal of 4 bases from V and 2 bases from J, the junction contained 9 bases not matched to a gene. There are 16 residues in the CDR3. Here the CDR3 reads CASSPTGESGNQPQHF. In DNA form, the CDR3 reads TGTGCCAGCAGCCCTACAGGGGAGAGTGGCAATCAGCCCCAGCATTTT.

The genes are TRBV7-8 and TRBJ1-6; possibly TRBD1 for D (5 bases). The germline V and J ends were trimmed by 1 base and 10 bases, with 14 bases remaining between them. Germline V gene lookup returns CDR1 SGHVS and CDR2 FQNEAQ. This CDR3 spans 15 amino acids. In DNA, the CDR3 is TGTGCCAGCAGCTTAGATGGCAGGGAAGGCTCACCCCTCCACTTT. This codes for CASSLDGREGSPLHF.

The rearrangement joins TRBV19 to TRBJ2-7; D uncertain. V lost 1 base, J lost 3 bases, and 7 bases lay in between. In germline, CDR1 is LNHDA, CDR2 SQIVND (reference sequence). The CDR3 is made up of 13 amino acids. The CDR3 spells CASSIGRGYEQYF. The CDR3 DNA reads TGTGCCAGTAGTATAGGGCGAGGCTACGAGCAGTACTTC.

This sequence joins TRBV28 and TRBJ2-2, with 9 bases that match TRBD1. Trimming removed 5 bases from V and 6 bases from J; junction bases left unmatched: 10. The germline V gene encodes CDR1 MDHEN and CDR2 SYDVKM. CDR3 length equals 16 residues. Here the CDR3 DNA reads TGTGCCAGCAGTCCCCCGGGACAGGGAACCTCCGGGGAGCTGTTTTTT. Translation: CASSPPGQGTSGELFF. The complete variable domain, with remaining parts taken from reference TRBV28 and TRBJ2-2, reads DVKVTQSSRYLVKRTGEKVFLECVQDMDHENMFWYRQDPGLGLRLIYFSYDVKMKEKGDIPEGYSVSREKKERFSLILESASTNQTSMYLCASSPPGQGTSGELFFGEGSRLTVL.

This clone was found a few times. The chain couples TRBV5-5 to TRBJ1-1; TRBD1 matches 7 bases. Germline values: CDR1 SGHKS, CDR2 YYEKEE (reference sequence). CDR3 length equals 15 residues. V dropped 3 bases and J dropped 3; count of bases not matched to a gene: 8. The CDR3 sequence is CASSSTGPGDTEAFF. CDR3 sequence (DNA): TGTGCCAGCAGCTCGACAGGGCCGGGGGACACTGAAGCTTTCTTT.

The rearrangement joins TRBV15 to TRBJ1-2, with 7 bases lining up with TRBD1. Germline loops: CDR1 LNHNV, CDR2 YYDKDF (reference sequence). V was pared by 4 bases and J by 4 bases, with 12 bases of the junction left unmatched. This CDR3 contains 16 residues. The CDR3 region is CATSTTRTGGFYGYTF. CDR3 sequence (DNA): TGTGCCACCAGCACAACGAGGACAGGCGGTTTCTATGGCTACACCTTC.

The genes are TRBV27 and TRBJ2-3; the D gene is possibly TRBD2 (6 bases). Germline V gene sequence: CDR1 MNHEY, CDR2 SMNVEV (reference sequence). Deletions cut 5 bases from V and 1 base from J, with 13 bases between. There are 15 residues in the CDR3. The CDR3 region is CASSQSSGGTDTQYF. The DNA of the CDR3 is TGTGCCAGCAGTCAAAGTTCGGGAGGCACAGATACGCAGTATTTT.

J is TRBJ2-1 and V is TRBV4-3, with a possible D match to TRBD2 (6 bases). Trimming took 1 base from V and 10 from J, leaving 14 bases between them. CDR1 LGHNA and CDR2 YSLEER come from the germline V gene. The CDR3 sequence is 14 residues long. In nucleotides, the CDR3 is TGCGCCAGCAGCCAAGGAGGACTACCAAGCGAGCAGTTCTTC. Its translation is CASSQGGLPSEQFF.

This clone was counted between two and nine times. The V gene is TRBV7-2, the J gene TRBJ2-1, with 12 positions matching TRBD2. Germline loops: CDR1 SGHTA, CDR2 FQGNSA. The J segment lost 2 bases and the V segment lost 1 base, leaving 6 bases of the junction unmatched. CDR3 length: 18 amino acids. The CDR3 coding sequence is TGTGCCAGCAGCTTAGATCCCGGACTAGCGGGAACCTACAATGAGCAGTTCTTC. As protein: CASSLDPGLAGTYNEQFF.

A word on this clone: The same CDR3 is also encoded by other DNA sequences in this sample. The V call is TRBV5-5, the J call TRBJ1-2, with 8 bases aligning to TRBD1. The germline CDR1 and CDR2 sequences are SGHKS and YYEKEE (reference sequence). The V segment lost 0 bases and the J segment 3 bases; nucleotides outside the gene matches: 4. The length of the CDR3 is 15 residues. The CDR3 region is CASSLEDRVHYGYTF. Here the CDR3 DNA reads TGTGCCAGCAGCTTGGAGGACAGGGTTCACTATGGCTACACCTTC.

The chain links TRBV14 to TRBJ2-2; D perhaps matches TRBD2 (5 bases). The V gene lost 3 bases and the J gene lost 5 bases, with 10 bases spanning the gap. The CDR3 has 14 amino acids. Germline CDR1 SGHDN, CDR2 FVKESK. CDR3 amino acids: CASSHHRGTGELFF. DNA for the CDR3: TGTGCCAGCAGCCACCACCGAGGGACCGGGGAGCTGTTTTTT.

The chain uses TRBV7-9 and TRBJ1-4, with D tentatively TRBD1 (5 bases). Trimming cost V 5 bases and J 3 bases, with 10 bases left between them. The CDR3 is 14 residues long. CDR1 is SEHNR, CDR2 FQNEAQ, per germline (reference sequence). CDR3 sequence: CASSTGGANEKLFF. The DNA for the CDR3 is TGTGCCAGCAGCACCGGGGGGGCTAATGAAAAACTGTTTTTT.